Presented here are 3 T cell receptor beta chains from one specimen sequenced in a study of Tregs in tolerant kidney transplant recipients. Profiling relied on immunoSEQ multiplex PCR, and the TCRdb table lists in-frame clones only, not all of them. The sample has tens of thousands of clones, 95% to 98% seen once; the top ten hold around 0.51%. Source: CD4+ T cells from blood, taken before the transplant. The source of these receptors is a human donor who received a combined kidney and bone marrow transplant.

The CDR3 nucleotides read TGTGCCAGCATTCGAGGTCGGGGGGACACAGATACGCAGTATTTT. Its protein is CASIRGRGDTDTQYF. The chain is built from TRBV7-9 and TRBJ2-3; 7 nucleotides agree with TRBD2. CDR1 and CDR2 from the germline V gene are SEHNR and FQNEAQ (reference sequence). The CDR3 loop spans 15 amino acids. J was trimmed by 2 bases and V by 7 bases; bases with no gene match: 9.

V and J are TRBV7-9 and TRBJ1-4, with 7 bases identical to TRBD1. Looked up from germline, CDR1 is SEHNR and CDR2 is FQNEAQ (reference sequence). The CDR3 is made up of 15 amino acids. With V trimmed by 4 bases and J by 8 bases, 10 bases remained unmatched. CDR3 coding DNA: TGTGCCAGCAGCTCGACAACAGGGGTGGGCGAAAAACTGTTTTTT. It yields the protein CASSSTTGVGEKLFF.

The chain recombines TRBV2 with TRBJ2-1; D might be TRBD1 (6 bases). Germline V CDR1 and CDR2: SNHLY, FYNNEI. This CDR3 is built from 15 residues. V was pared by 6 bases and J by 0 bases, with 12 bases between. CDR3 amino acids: CASRVDRSSYNEQFF. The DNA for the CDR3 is TGTGCCAGCAGGGTCGACAGGAGCTCCTACAATGAGCAGTTCTTC.